This note documents a single T cell receptor beta chain sequence. Antigen specificity is unknown. The method was immunoSEQ multiplex PCR; TCRdb's version includes in-frame clones alone and lacks a portion of them. The sample comprises 90,000 or so clones, more than 90% of which are singletons, and about 3.4% rests with the top ten. This sample is drawn from a study of OX40 agonist ivuxolimab in advanced cancers. About the study: Cancers in dose escalation were hepatocellular, melanoma, renal cell and head and neck. Study conclusions and caveats: Nonresponders, in some cases, also had low normalized T-cell clonal expansion. Not determined was the antigen specificity of the expanded peripheral T cells.

Germline loops: CDR1 ENHRY, CDR2 SYGVKD. This CDR3 is 13 amino acids long. V shed 4 bases and J 7 bases; nucleotides not matched to a gene: 2. Sequenced here: CD4+ or CD8+ T cells sorted from blood, sampled in a trial of the OX40 agonist ivuxolimab. The TCR originated in an adult with an advanced solid tumor such as melanoma, head and neck, liver or kidney cancer. The chain carries TRBV10-3 and TRBJ1-2, with 11 bases aligning to TRBD1. This chain's CDR3 is CAISGTGGVGYTF. CDR3 DNA sequence: TGTGCCATCAGTGGGACAGGGGGCGTTGGCTACACCTTC.